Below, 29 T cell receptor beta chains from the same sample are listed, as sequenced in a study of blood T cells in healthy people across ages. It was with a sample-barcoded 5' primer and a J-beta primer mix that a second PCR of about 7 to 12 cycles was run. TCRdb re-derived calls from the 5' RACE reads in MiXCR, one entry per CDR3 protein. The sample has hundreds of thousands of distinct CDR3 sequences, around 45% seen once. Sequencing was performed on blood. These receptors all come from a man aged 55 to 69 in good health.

In nucleotides, the CDR3 is TGTGCCACCAGTGAGGGGGCGAATTACAATGAGCAGTTCTTC. The encoded protein is CATSEGANYNEQFF. The chain is built from TRBV24-1 and TRBJ2-1, with D maybe TRBD1 (6 bases). Germline lookup yields CDR1 KGHDR and CDR2 SFDVKD. V was shortened by 4 bases and J by 4 bases, with 10 bases between the two germline ends. This CDR3 has 14 amino acids.

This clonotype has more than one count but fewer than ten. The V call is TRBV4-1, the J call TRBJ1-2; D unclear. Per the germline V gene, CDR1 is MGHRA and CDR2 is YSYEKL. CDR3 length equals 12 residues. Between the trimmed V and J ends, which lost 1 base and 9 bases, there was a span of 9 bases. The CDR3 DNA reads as TGCGCCAGCAGCCAAGGGGGAGCGAGCTACACCTTC. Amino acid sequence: CASSQGGASYTF.

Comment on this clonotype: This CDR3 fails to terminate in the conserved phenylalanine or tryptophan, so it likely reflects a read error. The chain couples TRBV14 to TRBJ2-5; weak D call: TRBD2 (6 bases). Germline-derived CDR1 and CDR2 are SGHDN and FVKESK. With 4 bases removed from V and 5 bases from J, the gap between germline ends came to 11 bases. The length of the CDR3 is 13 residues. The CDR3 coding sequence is TGTGCCAGCAGCCTCGGGGGTGCGGAGACCCAGTACTTA. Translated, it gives CASSLGGAETQYL.

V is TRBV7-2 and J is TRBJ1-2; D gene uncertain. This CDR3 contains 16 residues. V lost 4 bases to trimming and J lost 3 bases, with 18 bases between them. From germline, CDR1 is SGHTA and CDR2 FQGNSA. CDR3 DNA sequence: TGTGCCAGCAGCTCCCCACCGCCCCCGCGGGACTATGGCTACACCTTC. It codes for CASSSPPPPRDYGYTF.

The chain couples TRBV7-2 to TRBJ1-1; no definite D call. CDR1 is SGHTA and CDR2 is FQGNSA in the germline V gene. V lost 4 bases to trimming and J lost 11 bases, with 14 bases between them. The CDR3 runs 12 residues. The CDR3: CASSSLLGRAFF. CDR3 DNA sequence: TGTGCCAGCAGCTCCTTATTAGGTCGGGCTTTCTTT.

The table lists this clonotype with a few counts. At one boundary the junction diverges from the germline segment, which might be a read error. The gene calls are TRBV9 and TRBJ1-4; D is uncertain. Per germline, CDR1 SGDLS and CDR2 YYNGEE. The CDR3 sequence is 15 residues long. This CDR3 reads CASSVGATLNEKLFF. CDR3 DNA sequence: TGTGCCAGCAGCGTAGGAGCGACCCTTAATGAAAAGCTGTTTTTT.

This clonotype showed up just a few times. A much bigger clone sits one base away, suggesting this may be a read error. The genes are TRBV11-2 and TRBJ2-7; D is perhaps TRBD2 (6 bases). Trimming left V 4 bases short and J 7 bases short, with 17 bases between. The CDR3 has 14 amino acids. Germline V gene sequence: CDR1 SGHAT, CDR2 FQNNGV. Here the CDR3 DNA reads TGTGCCAGCAGCTCCAGCCCTAGCGATCCTGAGCAGTACTTC. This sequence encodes CASSSSPSDPEQYF.

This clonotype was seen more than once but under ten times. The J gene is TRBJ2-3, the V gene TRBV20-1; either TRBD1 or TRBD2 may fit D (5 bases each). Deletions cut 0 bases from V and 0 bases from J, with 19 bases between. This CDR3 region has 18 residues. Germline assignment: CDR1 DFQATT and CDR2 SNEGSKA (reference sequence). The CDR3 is CSARDRDELLFSTDTQYF. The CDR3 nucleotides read TGCAGTGCTAGAGATCGGGACGAGTTACTCTTCAGCACAGATACGCAGTATTTT.

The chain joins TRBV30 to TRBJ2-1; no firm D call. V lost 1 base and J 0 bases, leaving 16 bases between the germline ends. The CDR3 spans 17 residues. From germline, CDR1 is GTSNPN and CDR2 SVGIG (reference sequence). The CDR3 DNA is TGTGCCTGGAGTGCCGTTACACTAATAAGCTCCTACAATGAGCAGTTCTTC. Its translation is CAWSAVTLISSYNEQFF. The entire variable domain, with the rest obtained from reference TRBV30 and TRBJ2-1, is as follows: SQTIHQWPATLVQPVGSPLSLECTVEGTSNPNLYWYRQAAGRGLQLLFYSVGIGQISSEVPQNLSASRPQDRQFILSSKKLLLSDSGFYLCAWSAVTLISSYNEQFFGPGTRLTVL.

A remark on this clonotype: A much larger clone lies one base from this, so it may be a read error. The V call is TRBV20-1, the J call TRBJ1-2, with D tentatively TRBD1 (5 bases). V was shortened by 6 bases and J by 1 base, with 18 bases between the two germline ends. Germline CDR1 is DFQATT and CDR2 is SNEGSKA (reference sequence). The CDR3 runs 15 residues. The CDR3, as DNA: TGCAGTGCAAGGCTTGGGGGGAGGTATAACTATGGCTACACCTTC. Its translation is CSARLGGRYNYGYTF.

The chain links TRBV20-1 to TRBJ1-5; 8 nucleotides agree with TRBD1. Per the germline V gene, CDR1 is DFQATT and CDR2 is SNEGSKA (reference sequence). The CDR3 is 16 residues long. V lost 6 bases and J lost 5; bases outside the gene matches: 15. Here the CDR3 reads CSAASRGPGIHQPQHF. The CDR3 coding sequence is TGCAGTGCAGCTTCCAGGGGGCCAGGTATCCATCAGCCCCAGCATTTT.

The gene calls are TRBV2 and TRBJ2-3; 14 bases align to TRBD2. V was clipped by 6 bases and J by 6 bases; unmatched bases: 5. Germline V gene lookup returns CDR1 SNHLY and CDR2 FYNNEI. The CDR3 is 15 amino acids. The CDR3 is CASRGLAGGRDTQYF. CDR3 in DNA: TGTGCCAGCAGAGGACTAGCGGGGGGTCGGGATACGCAGTATTTT.

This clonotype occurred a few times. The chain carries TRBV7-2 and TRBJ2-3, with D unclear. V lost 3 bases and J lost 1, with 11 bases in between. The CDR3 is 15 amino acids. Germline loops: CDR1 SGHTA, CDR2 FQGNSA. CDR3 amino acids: CASSLSSRGTDTQYF. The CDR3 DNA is TGTGCCAGCAGCTTGTCTTCTAGGGGCACAGATACGCAGTATTTT.

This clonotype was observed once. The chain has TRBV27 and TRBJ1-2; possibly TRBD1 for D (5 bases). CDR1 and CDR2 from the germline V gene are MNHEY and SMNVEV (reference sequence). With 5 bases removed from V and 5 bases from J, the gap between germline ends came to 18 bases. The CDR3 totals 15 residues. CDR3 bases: TGTGCCAGCAGTGGGGGAGCGCATCTTATATATGGCTACACCTTC. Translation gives CASSGGAHLIYGYTF.

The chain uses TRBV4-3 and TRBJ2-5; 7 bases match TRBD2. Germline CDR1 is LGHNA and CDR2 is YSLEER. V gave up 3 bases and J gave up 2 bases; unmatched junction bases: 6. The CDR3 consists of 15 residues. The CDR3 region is CASSQAGTTQETQYF. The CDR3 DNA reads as TGCGCCAGCAGCCAGGCTGGGACTACTCAAGAGACCCAGTACTTC.

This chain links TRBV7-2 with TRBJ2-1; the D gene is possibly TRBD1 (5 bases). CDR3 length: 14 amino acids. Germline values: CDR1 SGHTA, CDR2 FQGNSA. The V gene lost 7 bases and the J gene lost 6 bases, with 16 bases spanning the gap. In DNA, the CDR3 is TGTGCCAGCACCCCTCTGGGGCCTTCCAATGAGCAGTTCTTC. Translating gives CASTPLGPSNEQFF.

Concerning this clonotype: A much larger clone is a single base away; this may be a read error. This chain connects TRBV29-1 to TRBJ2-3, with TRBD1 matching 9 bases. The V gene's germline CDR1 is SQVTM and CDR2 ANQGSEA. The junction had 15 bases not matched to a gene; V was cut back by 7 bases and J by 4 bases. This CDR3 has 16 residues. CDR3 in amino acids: CSAVWLGDRAPDTQYF. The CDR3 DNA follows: TGCAGCGCTGTATGGTTAGGGGACAGGGCTCCAGATACGCAGTATTTT.

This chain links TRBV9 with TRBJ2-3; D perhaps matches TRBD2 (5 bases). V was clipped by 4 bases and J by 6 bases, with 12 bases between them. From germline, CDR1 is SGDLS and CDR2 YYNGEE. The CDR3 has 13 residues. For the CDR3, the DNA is TGTGCCAGCAGCTCTCTCGGGATGGATACGCAGTATTTT. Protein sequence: CASSSLGMDTQYF.

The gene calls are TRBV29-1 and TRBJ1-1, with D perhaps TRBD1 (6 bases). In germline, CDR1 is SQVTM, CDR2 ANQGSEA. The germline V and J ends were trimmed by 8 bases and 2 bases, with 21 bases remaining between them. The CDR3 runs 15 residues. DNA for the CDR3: TGCAGCATTTTCCCCCCACAGGGAGATAACACTGAAGCTTTCTTT. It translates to CSIFPPQGDNTEAFF.

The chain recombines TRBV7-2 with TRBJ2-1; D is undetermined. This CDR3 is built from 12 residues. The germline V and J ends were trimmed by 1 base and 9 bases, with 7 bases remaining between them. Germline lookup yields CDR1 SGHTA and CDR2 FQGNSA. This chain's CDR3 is CASSLGIREQFF. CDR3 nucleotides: TGTGCCAGCAGCTTAGGGATTCGTGAGCAGTTCTTC.

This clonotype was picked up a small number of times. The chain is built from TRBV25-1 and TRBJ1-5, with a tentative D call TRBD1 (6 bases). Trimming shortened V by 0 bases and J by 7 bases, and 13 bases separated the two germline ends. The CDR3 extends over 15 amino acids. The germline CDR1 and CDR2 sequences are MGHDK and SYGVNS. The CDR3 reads CASSEYDGGLQPQHF. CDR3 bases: TGTGCCAGCAGTGAATATGACGGGGGGCTACAGCCCCAGCATTTT.

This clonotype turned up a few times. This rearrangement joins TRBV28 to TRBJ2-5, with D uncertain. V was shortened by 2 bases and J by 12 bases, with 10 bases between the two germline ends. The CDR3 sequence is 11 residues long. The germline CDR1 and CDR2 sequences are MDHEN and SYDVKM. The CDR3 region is CASSLGWDEYF. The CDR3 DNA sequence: TGTGCCAGCAGTTTAGGGTGGGATGAGTACTTC.

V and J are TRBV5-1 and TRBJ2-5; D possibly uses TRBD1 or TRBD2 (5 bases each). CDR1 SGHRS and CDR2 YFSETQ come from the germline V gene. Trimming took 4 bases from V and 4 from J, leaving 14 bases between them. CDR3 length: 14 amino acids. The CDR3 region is CASSGGPTRETQYF. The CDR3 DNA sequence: TGCGCCAGCAGCGGGGGACCGACACGAGAGACCCAGTACTTC.

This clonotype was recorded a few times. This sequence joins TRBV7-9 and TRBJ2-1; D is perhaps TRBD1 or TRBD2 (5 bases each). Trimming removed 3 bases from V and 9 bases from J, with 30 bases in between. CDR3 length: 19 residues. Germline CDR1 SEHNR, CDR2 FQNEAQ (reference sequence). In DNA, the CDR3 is TGTGCCAGCAGCTTCCGTGACCCCCAAACTAGGTTCCCCAGGGTTGAGCAGTTCTTC. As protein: CASSFRDPQTRFPRVEQFF.

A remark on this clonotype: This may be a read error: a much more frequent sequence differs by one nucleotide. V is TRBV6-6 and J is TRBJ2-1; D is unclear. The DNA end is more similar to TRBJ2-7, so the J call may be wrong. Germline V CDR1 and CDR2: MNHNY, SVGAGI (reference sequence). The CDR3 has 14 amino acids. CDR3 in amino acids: CASSYSRVYNEQYF. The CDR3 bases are TGTGCCAGCAGTTACTCCCGGGTCTATAATGAGCAGTACTTC.

The CDR3 protein is CASSRTGLRDYEQYF. CDR3 nucleotides: TGTGCCAGCAGCCGAACAGGACTAAGGGACTACGAGCAGTACTTC. The J gene is TRBJ2-7, the V gene TRBV7-9; TRBD2 might be the D (6 bases). The V and J ends lost 5 bases and 3 bases respectively, with 17 bases between them. This CDR3 is built from 15 residues. The germline CDR1 and CDR2 sequences are SEHNR and FQNEAQ (reference sequence).

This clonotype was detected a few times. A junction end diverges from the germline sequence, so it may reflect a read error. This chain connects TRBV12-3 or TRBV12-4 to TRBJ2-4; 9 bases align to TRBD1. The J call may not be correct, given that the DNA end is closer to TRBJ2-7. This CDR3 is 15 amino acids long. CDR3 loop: CASSLGTGGLNEQYF. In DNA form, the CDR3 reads TGTGCCAGCAGCTTAGGAACAGGGGGCCTAAACGAGCAGTACTTC.

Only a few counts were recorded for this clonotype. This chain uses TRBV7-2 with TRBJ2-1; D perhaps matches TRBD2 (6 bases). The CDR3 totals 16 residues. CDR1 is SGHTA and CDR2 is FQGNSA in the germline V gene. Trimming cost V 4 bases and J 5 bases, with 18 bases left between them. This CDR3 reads CASSSYGGAANNEQFF. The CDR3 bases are TGTGCCAGCAGCTCATACGGGGGTGCGGCCAACAATGAGCAGTTCTTC.

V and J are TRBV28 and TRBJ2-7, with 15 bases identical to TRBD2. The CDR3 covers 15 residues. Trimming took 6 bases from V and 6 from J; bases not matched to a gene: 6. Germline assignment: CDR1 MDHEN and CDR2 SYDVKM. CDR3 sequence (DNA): TGTGCCAGCAGCTGGACTAGCGGGGGGGCTTCCGAGCAGTACTTC. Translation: CASSWTSGGASEQYF.